The T cell receptor beta chain described here comes from a study of cytomegalovirus exposure and HLA in healthy donors. Study-level points and caveats: The investigators catalogued some 150 TCR beta chains as cytomegalovirus-associated.

In this sample, this clone turned up once. The antigen is undetermined. Clones were read by immunoSEQ multiplex PCR, and TCRdb kept only the in-frame ones, dropping some. The profile shows 65,000 to 80,000 clones, approximately 95% of them singletons. Germline lookup yields CDR1 SGDLS and CDR2 YYNGEE. Trimming removed 5 bases at V and 4 bases at J, with 9 bases between. The CDR3 extends over 12 amino acids. The chain employs TRBV9 and TRBJ1-2; D unclear. This TCR derives from a woman under 30 in good health and CMV-seronegative. Sequencing used PBMCs. This CDR3 reads CASRAEGYGYTF. CDR3 DNA sequence: TGTGCCAGCAGAGCTGAGGGCTATGGCTACACCTTC.